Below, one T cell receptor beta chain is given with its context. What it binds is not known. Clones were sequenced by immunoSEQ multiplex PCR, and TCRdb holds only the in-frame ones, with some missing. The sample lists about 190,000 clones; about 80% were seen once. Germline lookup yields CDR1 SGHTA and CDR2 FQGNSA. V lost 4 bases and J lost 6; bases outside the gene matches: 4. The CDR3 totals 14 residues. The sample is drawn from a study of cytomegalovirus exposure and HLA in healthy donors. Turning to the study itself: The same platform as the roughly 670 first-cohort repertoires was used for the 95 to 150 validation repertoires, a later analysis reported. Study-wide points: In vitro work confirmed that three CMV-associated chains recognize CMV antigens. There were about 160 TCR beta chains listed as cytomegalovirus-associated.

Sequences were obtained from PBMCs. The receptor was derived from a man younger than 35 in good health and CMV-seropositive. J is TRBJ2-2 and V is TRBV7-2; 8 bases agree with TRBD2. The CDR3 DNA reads TGTGCCAGCAGCTCGACTAGCGAGGCCGGGGAGCTGTTTTTT. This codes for CASSSTSEAGELFF.